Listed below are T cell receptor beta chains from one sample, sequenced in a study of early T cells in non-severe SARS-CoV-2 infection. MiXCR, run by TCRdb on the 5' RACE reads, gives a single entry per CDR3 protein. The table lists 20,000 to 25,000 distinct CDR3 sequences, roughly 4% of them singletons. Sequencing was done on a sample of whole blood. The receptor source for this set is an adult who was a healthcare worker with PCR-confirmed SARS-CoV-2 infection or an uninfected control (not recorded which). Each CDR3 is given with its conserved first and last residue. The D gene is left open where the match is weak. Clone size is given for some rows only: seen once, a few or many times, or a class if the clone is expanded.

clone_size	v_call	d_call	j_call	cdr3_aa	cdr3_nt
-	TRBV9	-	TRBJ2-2	CASSTLTLNTGELFF	TGTGCCAGCAGCACACTAACCCTGAACACCGGGGAGCTGTTTTTT
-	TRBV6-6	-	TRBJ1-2	CASSLAPGGQANYGYTF	TGTGCCAGCAGCCTCGCCCCCGGGGGGCAAGCTAACTATGGCTACACCTTC
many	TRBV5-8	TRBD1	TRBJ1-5	CASSWDRDQPQHF	TGTGCCAGCAGCTGGGACAGGGATCAGCCCCAGCATTTT
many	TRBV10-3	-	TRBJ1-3	CAISESLGNTIYF	TGTGCCATCAGTGAGTCTCTCGGAAACACCATATATTTT
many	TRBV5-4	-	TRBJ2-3	CASSLSDTDTQYF	TGTGCCAGCAGCTTATCGGACACAGATACGCAGTATTTT
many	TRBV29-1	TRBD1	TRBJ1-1	CSADRAGAEAFF	TGCAGCGCAGACAGGGCGGGCGCTGAAGCTTTCTTT
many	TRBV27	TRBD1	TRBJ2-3	CASSPRDRRTDTQYF	TGTGCCAGCAGCCCCCGGGACAGACGCACAGATACGCAGTATTTT
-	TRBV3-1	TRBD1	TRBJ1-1	CASSQGTGINTEAFF	TGTGCCAGCAGCCAAGGGACAGGGATAAACACTGAAGCTTTCTTT
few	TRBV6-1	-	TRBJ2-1	CASSEAPVGGEQFF	TGTGCCAGCAGTGAAGCCCCGGTCGGCGGGGAGCAGTTCTTC
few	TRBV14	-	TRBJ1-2	CASSQDLAINYGYTF	TGTGCCAGCAGCCAAGATTTGGCCATTAACTATGGCTACACCTTC
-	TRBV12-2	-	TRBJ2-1	CASRCGGPSSSYNEQFF	TGTGCAAGTCGCTGCGGGGGGCCCTCATCTTCCTACAATGAGCAGTTCTTC
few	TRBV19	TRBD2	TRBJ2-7	CASTSGSYEQYF	TGTGCCAGTACTAGCGGCTCCTACGAGCAGTACTTC
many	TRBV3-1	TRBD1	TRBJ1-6	CASSQETGIAPLHF	TGTGCCAGCAGCCAAGAGACAGGGATAGCGCCCCTCCACTTT
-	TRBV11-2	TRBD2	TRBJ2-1	CASSPRLAAYNEQFF	TGTGCCAGCAGCCCCCGACTAGCCGCCTACAATGAGCAGTTCTTC
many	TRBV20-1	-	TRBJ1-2	CSARGAGVFYGYTF	TGCAGTGCTAGGGGGGCAGGGGTATTCTATGGCTACACCTTC
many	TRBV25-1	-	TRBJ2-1	CASSEFSIASGEQFF	TGTGCCAGCAGTGAATTCTCGATCGCCTCGGGTGAGCAGTTCTTC
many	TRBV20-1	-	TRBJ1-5	CSARDGAGREPQHF	TGCAGTGCTAGAGATGGGGCGGGTCGGGAGCCCCAGCATTTT